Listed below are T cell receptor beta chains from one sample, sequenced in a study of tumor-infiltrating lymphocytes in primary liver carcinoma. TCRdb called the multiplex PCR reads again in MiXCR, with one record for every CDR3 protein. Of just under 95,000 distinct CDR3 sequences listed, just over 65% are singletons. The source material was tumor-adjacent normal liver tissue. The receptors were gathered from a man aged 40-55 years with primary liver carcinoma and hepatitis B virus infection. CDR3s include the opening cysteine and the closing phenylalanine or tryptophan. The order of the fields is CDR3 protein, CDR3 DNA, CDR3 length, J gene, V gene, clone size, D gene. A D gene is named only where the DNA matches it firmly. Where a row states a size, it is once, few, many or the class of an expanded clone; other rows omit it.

CSVPEGDREQFF,TGCAGCGTTCCAGAGGGAGATAGGGAGCAGTTCTTC,12,TRBJ2-1,TRBV29-1,.,.
CASSSPRGVGIYKQYF,TGTGCCAGCAGTTCCCCCCGGGGGGTAGGGATTTACAAGCAGTACTTC,16,TRBJ2-7,TRBV11-2,.,TRBD2
CASSFRLAGGPDEQFF,TGTGCCAGCAGCTTTAGACTAGCGGGAGGGCCGGATGAGCAGTTCTTC,16,TRBJ2-1,TRBV11-2,medium-sized,TRBD2
CSAGNIYEQYF,TGTAGCGCGGGCAACATCTACGAGCAGTACTTC,11,TRBJ2-7,TRBV29-1,.,.
CASREALFAAPYEQYF,TGTGCCAGCAGGGAAGCCCTCTTTGCAGCCCCCTACGAGCAGTACTTC,16,TRBJ2-7,TRBV2,.,.
CASSQLKGGDTETSF,TGCGCCAGCAGCCAACTCAAGGGGGGTGACACTGAAACTTCATTT,15,TRBJ1-1,TRBV4-1,.,.
CASSQVSSDSGEQFF,TGCGCCAGTAGCCAAGTTTCTAGCGACTCAGGGGAGCAGTTCTTC,15,TRBJ2-1,TRBV4-1,.,.
CAWSATGTGNTIYF,TGTGCCTGGAGTGCGACAGGGACTGGAAACACCATATATTTT,14,TRBJ1-3,TRBV30,.,TRBD1
CASSFGWANTESFF,TGTGCCAGCAGCTTTGGGTGGGCGAATACTGAATCTTTCTTT,14,TRBJ1-1,TRBV11-1,.,.
CASSLGGAGGLETQYF,TGTGCCAGCAGCTTGGGAGGAGCGGGAGGGCTGGAGACCCAGTATTTC,16,TRBJ2-5,TRBV11-2,.,TRBD2
CASSPPREVGGYTF,TGTGCCAGCAGTCCCCCCCGCGAGGTGGGAGGCTACACCTTC,14,TRBJ1-2,TRBV28,.,.
CANSADGTDMQYF,TGTGCCAACAGTGCGGACGGCACAGATATGCAGTATTTT,13,TRBJ2-3,TRBV12-3/TRBV12-4,.,.
CASGRAGVFYELYF,TGTGCCAGCGGGCGAGCTGGAGTATTTTACGAGCTGTACTTC,14,TRBJ2-7,TRBV6-2/TRBV6-3,.,.
CASSYPTSGRGNEQFF,TGTGCCAGCAGTTACCCGACTAGCGGGAGGGGTAATGAGCAATTCTTC,16,TRBJ2-1,TRBV6-5,.,TRBD2
CASSYVGAEAFF,TGTGCCAGCAGTTACGTGGGCGCTGAAGCTTTCTTT,12,TRBJ1-1,TRBV6-6,many,.
CASSLVASGSSYEQYF,TGTGCCAGCAGTTTAGTCGCTAGCGGGAGCTCCTACGAGCAGTACTTC,16,TRBJ2-7,TRBV28,few,TRBD2
CRVEENIGETQYF,TGCAGAGTCGAAGAAAATATTGGGGAGACCCAGTACTTC,13,TRBJ2-5,TRBV29-1,.,.
CASSQGGQGSYYEQYF,TGCGCCAGCAGCCAAGGAGGACAGGGTTCCTACTACGAGCAGTACTTC,16,TRBJ2-7,TRBV4-1,medium-sized,TRBD1
CASSLALNEQFF,TGCGCCAGCAGCTTGGCCTTGAATGAGCAGTTCTTC,12,TRBJ2-1,TRBV5-1,.,.
CASYLGGGSLNVTSSSTDTQYF,TGTGCCAGCTATTTGGGAGGTGGCAGTCTCAATGTGACGTCGTCTAGCACAGATACGCAGTATTTT,22,TRBJ2-3,TRBV11-2,.,.
CASSYSNSNEKLFF,TGTGCCAGCAGTTACTCAAACAGTAATGAGAAACTGTTTTTT,14,TRBJ1-4,TRBV6-6,.,.
CATSDPVGDEQYF,TGTGCCACCAGTGATCCAGTTGGCGACGAGCAGTACTTC,13,TRBJ2-7,TRBV24-1,once,.
CASSPGGGDTEAFF,TGTGCCAGCTCACCAGGAGGGGGGGACACTGAAGCTTTCTTT,14,TRBJ1-1,TRBV18,.,.
CASSSPGLAGATGTDTQYF,TGTGCCAGCAGCTCCCCGGGACTAGCGGGAGCGACCGGCACAGATACGCAGTATTTT,19,TRBJ2-3,TRBV5-6,many,TRBD2
CVTSVGADTGAFF,TGTGTCACCAGTGTGGGGGCAGACACTGGAGCTTTCTTT,13,TRBJ1-1,TRBV6-6,.,.
CASSEGIGQLF,TGTGCCAGCAGTGAAGGGATCGGACAGTTGTTC,11,TRBJ2-7,TRBV6-1,.,.
CASSAGTVRTYEQYF,TGTGCCAGCAGTGCCGGGACAGTTAGGACCTACGAGCAGTACTTC,15,TRBJ2-7,TRBV2,.,TRBD1
CASSLAQAGGPYDTQYF,TGTGCCAGTAGCTTAGCCCAAGCGGGTGGGCCATATGATACGCAGTATTTT,17,TRBJ2-3,TRBV7-8,.,.
CASSESSGRTDMQYF,TGTGCCAGCAGTGAGTCTAGCGGTCGCACAGATATGCAGTATTTT,15,TRBJ2-3,TRBV6-1,once,TRBD2
CSVEGTSGRVDEQFF,TGCAGCGTTGAAGGGACTAGCGGGAGAGTTGATGAGCAGTTCTTC,15,TRBJ2-1,TRBV29-1,many,TRBD2
CANSFGTSSTDTQYF,TGTGCCAACAGCTTTGGCACCTCTAGCACAGATACGCAGTATTTT,15,TRBJ2-3,TRBV6-2/TRBV6-3,.,.
CASSEEASIPSYEQYF,TGTGCCAGCAGTGAAGAGGCCTCGATACCATCCTACGAGCAGTACTTC,16,TRBJ2-7,TRBV6-1,many,.
CVSSLGSGDTGELFF,TGTGTCAGCAGCCTCGGGTCAGGGGACACCGGGGAGCTGTTTTTT,15,TRBJ2-2,TRBV5-4,.,.
CASLGRDRDPYEQYF,TGTGCCAGCTTGGGCCGGGACAGGGACCCCTACGAGCAGTACTTC,15,TRBJ2-7,TRBV11-2,.,TRBD1
CAGSSNLPQIAQYF,TGTGCCGGCAGTTCAAATCTCCCCCAGATCGCGCAGTACTTC,14,TRBJ2-7,TRBV28,.,.
CASSSTGGVGAGELFF,TGTGCCAGCAGCTCCACGGGGGGGGTAGGGGCCGGGGAGCTGTTTTTT,16,TRBJ2-2,TRBV11-2,.,TRBD2
CASSPGLVGVAEQFF,TGTGCCAGCAGTCCGGGACTAGTGGGAGTGGCTGAGCAGTTCTTC,15,TRBJ2-1,TRBV12-3/TRBV12-4,.,TRBD2
CASSPQGTGVSNQPRHF,TGTGCCAGCAGCCCTCAAGGGACAGGGGTTAGCAATCAGCCCCGGCATTTT,17,TRBJ1-5,TRBV4-1,.,TRBD1
CASIRAGGATGELFF,TGTGCCAGCATTAGGGCGGGAGGCGCCACCGGGGAGCTGTTTTTT,15,TRBJ2-2,TRBV6-1,many,TRBD2